A selection of T cell receptor beta chains follows, all from one sample in a study of blood T cell repertoires in COVID-19. Sequencing used immunoSEQ multiplex PCR; TCRdb keeps in-frame clones, though not all of them. The table includes about 280,000 clones, approximately 85% detected once. The sequencing input was peripheral blood. The receptors derive from a man aged 50 or older with active or convalescent COVID-19. The CDR3 runs from the conserved cysteine through the conserved F or W. D genes are given only for firm matches. Clone size is given for some rows only: seen once, a few or many times, or a class if the clone is expanded.

CDR3 protein,CDR3 DNA,V gene,clone size,D gene,J gene
CASSLITETYEQYF,TGTGCCAGCAGCTTAATAACAGAGACCTACGAGCAGTACTTC,TRBV5-7,.,.,TRBJ2-7
CASSQGSRQFF,TGTGCCAGCAGCCAAGGTTCCAGGCAGTTCTTC,TRBV14,.,.,TRBJ2-1
CSVEGAGLRSTGVGYTF,TGCAGCGTTGAGGGGGCAGGTCTCCGTAGTACCGGTGTGGGCTACACCTTC,TRBV29-1,.,.,TRBJ1-2
CASNGGAGQPQHF,TGTGCCAGCAATGGGGGGGCTGGCCAGCCCCAGCATTTT,TRBV25-1,.,.,TRBJ1-5
CASSFGTSGVSSGEQFF,TGCGCCAGCAGCTTTGGCACTAGCGGGGTATCCTCAGGTGAGCAGTTCTTC,TRBV5-1,few,TRBD2,TRBJ2-1
CASRGGLTNTEAFF,TGTGCCAGTAGGGGAGGTTTGACTAACACTGAAGCTTTCTTT,TRBV19,.,.,TRBJ1-1
CASSDGQKANYGYTF,TGTGCCAGCAGTGATGGACAGAAAGCTAACTATGGCTACACCTTC,TRBV6-6,.,.,TRBJ1-2
CASSLETSGRSEQFF,TGTGCCAGCAGTTTAGAGACTAGCGGGAGGAGTGAGCAGTTCTTC,TRBV28,.,TRBD2,TRBJ2-1
CASRVGGNNEQFF,TGCGCCAGCAGAGTGGGAGGAAACAATGAGCAGTTCTTC,TRBV5-1,once,.,TRBJ2-1
CASSHSLAHSYEQYF,TGTGCCAGCAGCCATAGTCTAGCGCACTCCTACGAGCAGTACTTC,TRBV7-9,.,.,TRBJ2-7
CASSTRGVLAGGLQETQYF,TGTGCCAGCAGCACCAGGGGGGTACTAGCGGGAGGTCTACAAGAGACCCAGTACTTC,TRBV7-2,once,TRBD2,TRBJ2-5
CASSGGTSYDLETQYF,TGTGCCAGCAGTGGGGGGACTAGTTATGACTTAGAGACCCAGTACTTC,TRBV2,few,TRBD2,TRBJ2-5
CASSLTGDTGELFF,TGCGCCAGCAGCTTAACAGGGGACACCGGGGAGCTGTTTTTT,TRBV5-1,few,TRBD1,TRBJ2-2
CASSLNTGTGVSPLHF,TGTGCCAGCAGTTTAAACACCGGGACAGGGGTCTCACCCCTCCACTTT,TRBV27,.,TRBD1,TRBJ1-6
CASSRIDYGYTF,TGTGCCAGCAGCCGTATTGACTATGGCTACACCTTC,TRBV3-1/TRBV3-2,.,.,TRBJ1-2
CASYSDGGSTDTQYF,TGTGCCAGCTACTCTGATGGGGGGTCCACAGATACGCAGTATTTT,TRBV5-6,.,.,TRBJ2-3
CASSLGQGNYGYTF,TGTGCCAGCAGCTTAGGCCAGGGAAACTATGGCTACACCTTC,TRBV7-2,.,.,TRBJ1-2
CASSLGQGSGNTIYF,TGTGCCAGCAGCTTGGGACAGGGATCCGGAAACACCATATATTTT,TRBV7-6,.,TRBD1,TRBJ1-3
CASSQGGGTQYF,TGTGCCAGCAGCCAAGGCGGGGGGACCCAGTACTTC,TRBV14,once,TRBD2,TRBJ2-5
CASSYGGGNTEAFF,TGCGCCAGCAGCTACGGGGGAGGGAACACTGAAGCTTTCTTT,TRBV5-1,.,.,TRBJ1-1
CASSPRGGQPQHF,TGTGCCAGCAGCCCCAGGGGCGGGCAGCCCCAGCATTTT,TRBV5-6,.,.,TRBJ1-5
CASSQEGLTSFSGNTIYF,TGTGCCAGCAGCCAAGAGGGGCTGACAAGCTTCTCTGGAAACACCATATATTTT,TRBV4-2,.,.,TRBJ1-3
CASSLREAGVSYEQYF,TGTGCCAGCAGTTTAAGAGAGGCGGGAGTGTCCTACGAGCAGTACTTC,TRBV28,.,TRBD2,TRBJ2-7
CASRVLAGVGYEQFF,TGTGCCAGCAGGGTCTTAGCGGGAGTTGGATATGAGCAGTTCTTC,TRBV6-5,.,TRBD2,TRBJ2-1
CASSEEGPYEQYF,TGTGCCAGCAGTGAGGAGGGGCCCTACGAGCAGTACTTC,TRBV2,.,.,TRBJ2-7
CASSFGQGVGEKLFF,TGTGCCAGCAGCTTCGGACAGGGGGTGGGAGAAAAACTGTTTTTT,TRBV5-8,few,TRBD1,TRBJ1-4
CASIRGGSRNEQFF,TGTGCCAGCATCAGAGGCGGGTCAAGGAATGAGCAGTTCTTC,TRBV2,.,.,TRBJ2-1
CASSGYRGQGYGYTF,TGTGCCAGCAGCGGTTACAGGGGGCAGGGGTATGGCTACACCTTC,TRBV9,.,TRBD1,TRBJ1-2
CASRRQFFTDTQYF,TGTGCCAGCCGAAGACAGTTTTTCACAGATACGCAGTATTTT,TRBV7-8,.,.,TRBJ2-3
CASSPQSFGYTF,TGTGCCAGCTCACCTCAGTCGTTCGGCTACACCTTC,TRBV18,.,.,TRBJ1-2
CASSPMDRAGYGYTF,TGTGCCAGTAGTCCAATGGACAGGGCTGGATATGGCTACACCTTC,TRBV19,.,TRBD1,TRBJ1-2
CASSASGSSYEQYF,TGTGCCAGCAGTGCTAGCGGGAGCTCCTACGAGCAGTACTTC,TRBV2,.,TRBD2,TRBJ2-7
CASSLTAGSPTDTQYF,TGTGCCAGCAGCCTGACAGCGGGCTCGCCCACAGATACGCAGTATTTT,TRBV7-9,.,.,TRBJ2-3
CASSEDTNYGYTF,TGTGCCAGCTCAGAAGACACTAACTATGGCTACACCTTC,TRBV18,.,.,TRBJ1-2
CASSGGTSGANVLTF,TGTGCCAGCAGTGGAGGTACTTCCGGGGCCAACGTCCTGACTTTC,TRBV2,.,.,TRBJ2-6
CASSSYVGQGKGYTF,TGTGCCAGCAGCTCTTATGTCGGGCAGGGGAAAGGCTACACCTTC,TRBV11-2,.,.,TRBJ1-2
CASSLGTFGDEKLFF,TGTGCCAGCAGCTTGGGTACGTTTGGAGATGAAAAACTGTTTTTT,TRBV5-8,.,.,TRBJ1-4
CASSQDRTPTETIYF,TGCGCCAGCAGCCAAGATCGGACACCGACGGAGACCATATATTTT,TRBV4-1,.,.,TRBJ1-3
CASSPQGQGAHEQYF,TGCGCCAGCAGCCCGCAGGGACAGGGGGCGCACGAGCAGTACTTC,TRBV5-1,.,TRBD1,TRBJ2-7
CASSIGARANEQFF,TGTGCCAGCTCAATCGGTGCGAGGGCCAATGAGCAGTTCTTC,TRBV18,.,.,TRBJ2-1
CATSRATATNTGELFF,TGTGCCACCAGCAGAGCGACAGCAACGAACACCGGGGAGCTGTTTTTT,TRBV15,.,.,TRBJ2-2